This T cell receptor (beta chain) was identified during a study of cytomegalovirus exposure and HLA in healthy donors. On this clone itself: Its antigen is undetermined.

Study outcomes and limitations: When analyzed later, the rates of TCR association showed variation by HLA locus, with DRB1 the most and HLA-C the fewest. TCR beta sequences numbering around 15,000 were associated with HLA alleles at 0.05 false discovery rate in a later analysis. TCR beta sequences reportedly predicted most subjects' HLA-A and HLA-B alleles accurately.

This PCR relied on a set of 60 Vbeta primers and 13 Jbeta primers. Repertoires were generated with immunoSEQ multiplex PCR, while TCRdb's copy carries only in-frame clones and drops some. The table records over 150,000 clones, more than 80% of them present only once. The sample comprised PBMCs. The TCR sequence derives from a man in his late teens or twenties in good health and CMV-seronegative.

CDR3 sequence: CASSFYPDRVAYEQYF. The CDR3 nucleotides read TGTGCCAGCAGCTTTTACCCCGACAGGGTAGCCTACGAGCAGTACTTC. The rearrangement uses TRBV11-3 and TRBJ2-7, with 7 bases lining up with TRBD1. With 3 bases clipped from V and 2 bases from J, the junction kept 10 bases outside the gene matches. CDR1 is SGHNT and CDR2 is YENEEA in the germline V gene. The CDR3 totals 16 residues.